The next 16 T cell receptor beta chains were all read from a single sample in a study of T cells in Graves' hyperthyroidism and ophthalmopathy. Amplification of TCR beta CDR3 regions was performed using RNA transcripts as template. Primed by the HTBI set, a first-round RT-PCR was run on the TCR CDR3. MiXCR, applied by TCRdb to the multiplex PCR reads, yields one record per CDR3 protein. This table has approximately 620,000 distinct CDR3 sequences, around 16% appearing once. Sequenced: blood. The receptors stem from a woman between 40 and 50 years old with Graves' ophthalmopathy.

V is TRBV5-1 and J is TRBJ2-5; D unclear. V lost 2 bases, J lost 9 bases, and 14 bases lay in between. CDR3 length: 13 amino acids. Germline V gene lookup returns CDR1 SGHRS and CDR2 YFSETQ. CDR3: CASSFYSHWAQYF. The CDR3 region has the DNA TGCGCCAGCAGCTTTTACTCTCATTGGGCCCAGTACTTC.

This clonotype was detected only once. V usage is TRBV18 and J usage is TRBJ1-5, with 7 bases aligning to TRBD1. The trim removed 3 bases at V and 0 bases at J, leaving 5 bases unmatched. Germline loops: CDR1 KGHSH, CDR2 LQKENI. The CDR3 totals 16 residues. The CDR3 protein is CASSPQGQLSNQPQHF. The CDR3 DNA follows: TGTGCCAGCTCACCCCAGGGACAGCTTAGCAATCAGCCCCAGCATTTT.

This clonotype was counted ten times or more. The rearrangement links TRBV29-1 to TRBJ1-1; 12 bases line up with TRBD1. Germline CDR1 reads SQVTM; CDR2 reads ANQGSEA. The ends lost 7 bases at V and 2 bases at J; junction bases unmatched: 8. CDR3 length equals 15 residues. CDR3 DNA: TGCAGCGCCCCCGGGACAGGGGGCACAAACACTGAAGCTTTCTTT. It encodes CSAPGTGGTNTEAFF.

This clonotype was found a few times. Here the CDR3 DNA reads TGTGCCAGTAGTATACAGGAGAATTCACCCCTCCACTTT. Its protein is CASSIQENSPLHF. The V and J genes are TRBV19 and TRBJ1-6; D remains unclear. The CDR3 covers 13 residues. Germline V gives CDR1 LNHDA, CDR2 SQIVND (reference sequence). Deletions cut 2 bases from V and 7 bases from J, with 6 bases between.

Notes on this clonotype: The CDR3 carries no conserved terminal phenylalanine or tryptophan, so it likely arises from a read error. The chain has TRBV3-1 and TRBJ2-2; D not resolved. The CDR3 length is 15 residues. Germline assignment: CDR1 LGHDT and CDR2 YNNKEL (reference sequence). Trimming took 0 bases from V and 6 from J, leaving 11 bases between them. The CDR3 sequence is CASSQDQTWPGELFS. The CDR3 region has the DNA TGTGCCAGCAGCCAAGATCAGACCTGGCCCGGGGAGCTGTTTTCT.

To note about this clonotype: Relative to the germline gene, one junction end is altered; a read error may explain this. The rearrangement uses TRBV3-1 and TRBJ1-6; D is perhaps TRBD1 (6 bases). The CDR3 totals 14 residues. Germline CDR1 and CDR2: LGHDT and YNNKEL (reference sequence). In DNA form, the CDR3 reads TGTGCCTGCAGCCCTACAGGGATAGGTTCACCCCTCCACTTT. It encodes CACSPTGIGSPLHF.

Only a few counts were recorded for this clonotype. The V call is TRBV6-1, the J call TRBJ2-7; D gene uncertain. The CDR3 totals 11 residues. Germline V gene data show CDR1 as MNHNS and CDR2 as SASEGT. Trimming cost V 7 bases and J 5 bases, with 9 bases left between them. CDR3 DNA: TGTGCCAGCACCCTCCGGGACGAGCAGTACTTC. Its protein is CASTLRDEQYF.

The CDR3 spells CASHDARRGKTHYEQYF. The CDR3 bases are TGCGCCAGCCACGACGCACGCAGAGGGAAAACGCACTACGAGCAGTACTTC. The rearrangement links TRBV5-1 to TRBJ2-7; D might be TRBD2 (5 bases). Trimming took 7 bases from V and 3 from J, leaving 26 bases between them. The CDR3 consists of 17 residues. In germline, CDR1 is SGHRS, CDR2 YFSETQ.

This clonotype was recorded once. The V and J genes are TRBV25-1 and TRBJ1-3; TRBD1 might be the D (5 bases). The CDR3 runs to 16 residues. V shed 1 base and J shed 7 bases, with 17 bases lying between them. Per the germline V gene, CDR1 is MGHDK and CDR2 is SYGVNS. CDR3 protein: CASSESTVGMGNTIYF. The CDR3 nucleotides read TGTGCCAGCAGTGAATCGACAGTCGGAATGGGGAACACCATATATTTT.

This clonotype came up many times. The chain is built from TRBV3-1 and TRBJ2-3; 7 bases are a match to TRBD1. After removal of 4 bases from V and 5 bases from J, the junction contained 3 bases not matched to a gene. The CDR3 consists of 13 residues. The V gene's germline CDR1 is LGHDT and CDR2 YNNKEL (reference sequence). In DNA form, the CDR3 reads TGTGCCAGCAGCCCCAACAGGGGAGATACGCAGTATTTT. Residues: CASSPNRGDTQYF.

The V gene is TRBV5-1, the J gene TRBJ2-1, with TRBD1 as a possible D gene (6 bases). Germline V lookup: CDR1 SGHRS, CDR2 YFSETQ. Trimming removed 8 bases from V and 3 bases from J, with 15 bases in between. The CDR3 is 14 residues long. CDR3: CARKRQVCYNEQFF. The CDR3 DNA is TGCGCCAGAAAAAGACAGGTTTGCTACAATGAGCAGTTCTTC.

This clonotype was found many times. The V call is TRBV6-1, the J call TRBJ2-5; 8 positions match TRBD2. After removal of 3 bases from V and 6 bases from J, the junction contained 12 bases not matched to a gene. CDR1 MNHNS and CDR2 SASEGT come from the germline V gene. The CDR3 has 16 amino acids. CDR3 sequence reads: CASSERGTRGQKTQYF. The CDR3 nucleotides are TGTGCCAGCAGTGAGCGCGGGACTAGGGGTCAAAAGACCCAGTACTTC.

This clonotype was seen repeatedly, ten times or more. The J gene is TRBJ2-3, the V gene TRBV5-1; 7 bases are shared with TRBD1. The length of the CDR3 is 14 residues. J was trimmed by 5 bases and V by 2 bases; bases with no gene match: 5. Germline lookup yields CDR1 SGHRS and CDR2 YFSETQ. The CDR3 DNA sequence: TGCGCCAGCAGCTTCCAGGGGGTAGGAGATACGCAGTATTTT. Translation: CASSFQGVGDTQYF.

This clonotype was detected ten times or more. The chain employs TRBV3-1 and TRBJ1-1; no firm D call. V gave up 0 bases and J gave up 10 bases, with 15 bases separating them. Germline CDR1 LGHDT, CDR2 YNNKEL (reference sequence). This CDR3 has 14 residues. CDR3 DNA: TGTGCCAGCAGCCAAGATCTGCGGAGGAGTGGAGCTTTCTTT. This translates into CASSQDLRRSGAFF. Together with reference TRBV3-1 and TRBJ1-1, the CDR3 gives the full variable domain: DTAVSQTPKYLVTQMGNDKSIKCEQNLGHDTMYWYKQDSKKFLKIMFSYNNKELIINETVPNRFSPKSPDKAHLNLHINSLELGDSAVYFCASSQDLRRSGAFFGQGTRLTVV.

This rearrangement joins TRBV12-3 or TRBV12-4 to TRBJ1-2, with 9 bases aligning to TRBD1. With 5 bases clipped from V and 5 bases from J, the junction kept 9 bases outside the gene matches. The CDR3 covers 15 residues. CDR3 sequence reads: CASSASSGTGYGYTF. As DNA, the CDR3 is TGTGCCAGCAGTGCCTCATCCGGGACAGGGTATGGCTACACCTTC.

This clonotype was found a few times. The V call is TRBV28, the J call TRBJ1-1, with 9 bases aligning to TRBD1. The CDR3 extends over 15 amino acids. V dropped 5 bases and J dropped 7; count of bases not matched to a gene: 11. Germline CDR1 reads MDHEN; CDR2 reads SYDVKM. CDR3 in amino acids: CASSGRDRVWGEAFF. CDR3 DNA: TGTGCCAGCAGTGGTCGGGACAGGGTGTGGGGTGAAGCTTTCTTT.